The 8 T cell receptor beta chains below come from one sample, sequenced in a study of early T cells in non-severe SARS-CoV-2 infection. In TCRdb, the 5' RACE reads were re-called with MiXCR into one record per CDR3 protein. Of around 19,000 distinct CDR3 sequences in the sample, around 5% were seen once. Sequencing was done on a sample of whole blood. The source of these receptors is an adult who was a healthcare worker with PCR-confirmed SARS-CoV-2 infection or an uninfected control (not recorded which).

This clonotype was seen repeatedly, ten times or more. The DNA of the CDR3 is TGTGCCAGCTCACCCGCGCAGGGAGCATCCTACGAGCAGTACTTC. This gives the protein CASSPAQGASYEQYF. The chain carries TRBV18 and TRBJ2-7; the D gene could be TRBD1 or TRBD2 (5 bases each). Germline V gene data show CDR1 as KGHSH and CDR2 as LQKENI. The V end was cut by 3 bases, the J end by 1 base, with 13 bases between. The CDR3 totals 15 residues. Together with reference TRBV18 and TRBJ2-7, the CDR3 gives the full variable domain: NAGVMQNPRHLVRRRGQEARLRCSPMKGHSHVYWYRQLPEEGLKFMVYLQKENIIDESGMPKERFSAEFPKEGPSILRIQQVVRGDSAAYFCASSPAQGASYEQYFGPGTRLTVT.

This clonotype was counted at least ten times. The chain joins TRBV20-1 to TRBJ2-4; D is uncertain. The germline CDR1 and CDR2 sequences are DFQATT and SNEGSKA (reference sequence). The CDR3 contains 13 residues. Between the trimmed V and J ends, which lost 5 bases and 6 bases, there was a span of 14 bases. The chain's CDR3 is CSAGAGVGNIQYF. In DNA form, the CDR3 reads TGCAGTGCTGGAGCTGGGGTTGGAAACATTCAGTACTTC.

This clonotype was seen many times. The V call is TRBV20-1, the J call TRBJ1-6; D perhaps matches TRBD1 (6 bases). Trimming removed 4 bases from V and 10 bases from J, with 11 bases in between. Germline V lookup: CDR1 DFQATT, CDR2 SNEGSKA (reference sequence). This CDR3 region has 12 residues. In DNA, the CDR3 is TGCAGTGCTAAACAGGGCAAATCACCCCTCCACTTT. Protein product: CSAKQGKSPLHF.

V usage is TRBV7-8 and J usage is TRBJ2-5, with a tentative D call TRBD1 (5 bases). V dropped 5 bases and J dropped 6 bases, with 16 bases sitting between them. Germline V gives CDR1 SGHVS, CDR2 FQNEAQ. The CDR3 spans 14 residues. The CDR3 reads CASSVQNPGKTQYF. CDR3 nucleotide sequence: TGTGCCAGCAGCGTCCAAAATCCAGGGAAGACCCAGTACTTC.

The V call is TRBV29-1, the J call TRBJ2-6; TRBD1 agrees at 7 bases. V lost 6 bases to trimming and J lost 7 bases; unmatched junction nucleotides: 12. CDR3 size: 15 residues. The germline V gene has CDR1 SQVTM and CDR2 ANQGSEA. The chain's CDR3 is CSVLGTAVGANVLTF. The CDR3 nucleotides are TGCAGCGTCTTGGGGACAGCCGTCGGTGCCAACGTCCTGACTTTC.

This clonotype is classed as medium-sized. Written as DNA, the CDR3 is TGTGCCAGCACCTGGACAGCGCAAGAGACCCAGTACTTC. It encodes CASTWTAQETQYF. V gene TRBV6-1 combines with J gene TRBJ2-5; a possible D gene is TRBD1 (6 bases). The V gene's germline CDR1 is MNHNS and CDR2 SASEGT. The CDR3 contains 13 residues. V lost 7 bases and J 2 bases, leaving 11 bases between the germline ends.

This clonotype occurred many times. The chain employs TRBV7-8 and TRBJ1-5, with a possible D match to TRBD1 (5 bases). The CDR3 runs to 13 residues. Germline loops: CDR1 SGHVS, CDR2 FQNEAQ. The V end was cut by 3 bases, the J end by 7 bases, with 10 bases between. CDR3 loop: CASSFREAQPQHF. CDR3 nucleotides: TGTGCCAGCAGCTTCAGGGAAGCACAGCCCCAGCATTTT.

This clonotype occurred many times. V and J are TRBV5-1 and TRBJ1-2, with D perhaps TRBD1 (5 bases). Germline lookup yields CDR1 SGHRS and CDR2 YFSETQ. The CDR3 has 15 amino acids. V was cut by 0 bases and J by 6 bases, with 15 bases left in between. This CDR3 is CASSLAPNGANGYTF. The CDR3 coding sequence is TGCGCCAGCAGCTTGGCTCCCAACGGGGCTAATGGCTACACCTTC.